The next 21 T cell receptor beta chains were all read from a single sample in a study of blood T cell repertoires in COVID-19. Using immunoSEQ multiplex PCR, the repertoire was profiled, and TCRdb retains in-frame clones only, with some absent. This table holds tens of thousands of clones, approximately 81% found once. Sample: peripheral blood. The origin of the receptors is a man aged 55 to 70 with COVID-19, enrolled during active disease.

The V and J genes are TRBV6-1 and TRBJ2-4, with 10 bases matching TRBD1. This CDR3 region has 18 residues. CDR1 is MNHNS, CDR2 SASEGT, per germline. The trim removed 1 base at V and 0 bases at J, leaving 6 bases unmatched. CDR3 sequence reads: CASSEVGQGMTAKNIQYF. The CDR3 DNA reads as TGTGCCAGCAGTGAAGTGGGACAGGGGATGACAGCCAAAAACATTCAGTACTTC.

The rearrangement uses TRBV4-1 and TRBJ1-2, with D perhaps TRBD1 (5 bases). The germline V and J ends were trimmed by 0 bases and 9 bases, with 17 bases remaining between them. The germline V gene encodes CDR1 MGHRA and CDR2 YSYEKL. The CDR3 runs 15 residues. CDR3 protein: CASSQDERSTARYTF. CDR3 coding DNA: TGCGCCAGCAGCCAAGATGAGAGGTCGACAGCACGCTACACCTTC.

The chain joins TRBV29-1 to TRBJ1-2; D is unresolved. The CDR3 loop spans 14 amino acids. Trimming shortened V by 4 bases and J by 8 bases, and 20 bases separated the two germline ends. Per germline, CDR1 SQVTM and CDR2 ANQGSEA. CDR3 DNA sequence: TGCAGCGTTGGGTGGGCCGAAAAAAAAGGAGGCTACACCTTC. This encodes CSVGWAEKKGGYTF.

The chain recombines TRBV6-5 with TRBJ1-5, with 9 bases fitting TRBD1. This CDR3 is built from 14 residues. After removal of 0 bases from V and 6 bases from J, the junction contained 0 bases not matched to a gene. CDR1 MNHEY and CDR2 SVGAGI come from the germline V gene. CDR3 in amino acids: CASSYSGQGQPQHF. In DNA, the CDR3 is TGTGCCAGCAGTTACTCGGGACAGGGTCAGCCCCAGCATTTT.

The rearrangement links TRBV7-8 to TRBJ2-3; 11 bases are shared with TRBD2. Germline V CDR1 and CDR2: SGHVS, FQNEAQ. With 7 bases clipped from V and 6 bases from J, the junction kept 9 bases outside the gene matches. The CDR3 loop spans 15 amino acids. The CDR3 reads CASILTSGAGDTQYF. The CDR3 DNA is TGTGCCAGCATCTTGACTAGCGGGGCTGGGGATACGCAGTATTTT.

This clone was detected once. V usage is TRBV4-2 and J usage is TRBJ2-7; a possible D gene is TRBD2 (6 bases). There are 14 residues in the CDR3. Per the germline V gene, CDR1 is LGHNA and CDR2 is YNFKEQ. V was pared by 0 bases and J by 6 bases, with 12 bases between. The CDR3: CASSQDVGSGEQYF. In DNA, the CDR3 is TGTGCCAGCAGCCAAGATGTGGGTAGCGGCGAGCAGTACTTC.

This clone came up once. The V gene is TRBV27, the J gene TRBJ1-1; no firm D call. This CDR3 is 14 amino acids long. V was trimmed by 5 bases and J by 1 base, leaving 11 bases between them. Germline lookup yields CDR1 MNHEY and CDR2 SMNVEV (reference sequence). The CDR3 DNA is TGTGCCAGCAGTACGGCCGGGAGGAACACTGAAGCTTTCTTT. The encoded protein is CASSTAGRNTEAFF.

This chain connects TRBV2 to TRBJ1-6; D is ambiguous. The length of the CDR3 is 15 residues. Trimming took off 6 bases at V and 3 bases at J, with 12 bases between the two ends. Germline values: CDR1 SNHLY, CDR2 FYNNEI. CDR3 residues: CASRRGDYYNSPLHF. The CDR3 nucleotides are TGTGCCAGCAGGCGGGGTGATTACTATAATTCACCCCTCCACTTT.

The chain carries TRBV19 and TRBJ1-2; D possibly corresponds to TRBD1 (5 bases). V gave up 7 bases and J gave up 5 bases, with 14 bases separating them. Germline assignment: CDR1 LNHDA and CDR2 SQIVND (reference sequence). There are 13 residues in the CDR3. In nucleotides, the CDR3 is TGTGCCAGTACCTCAGGCCCAGGGTATGGCTACACCTTC. This gives the protein CASTSGPGYGYTF.

The chain links TRBV27 to TRBJ2-6, with D perhaps matching TRBD1 (6 bases). This CDR3 is built from 18 residues. Deletions cut 2 bases from V and 3 bases from J, with 17 bases between. Germline V lookup: CDR1 MNHEY, CDR2 SMNVEV (reference sequence). The CDR3 reads CASSLPPNRAGGANVLTF. CDR3 DNA sequence: TGTGCCAGCAGTTTACCACCGAACAGGGCGGGTGGGGCCAACGTCCTGACTTTC.

The chain recombines TRBV3-1 (or the pseudogene TRBV3-2) with TRBJ2-1, with D unclear. The length of the CDR3 is 13 residues. Germline V gene lookup returns CDR1 LGHDT and CDR2 YNNKEL (reference sequence). V lost 1 base and J lost 7, with 8 bases in between. The CDR3: CASSQGLQNEQFF. The CDR3 DNA reads TGTGCCAGCAGCCAAGGGTTACAGAATGAGCAGTTCTTC.

In its sample, this clone was seen once. The J gene is TRBJ1-2, the V gene TRBV5-6; 7 bases line up with TRBD1. V dropped 2 bases and J dropped 5; count of bases not matched to a gene: 9. Germline loops: CDR1 SGHDT, CDR2 YYEEEE. This CDR3 has 15 amino acids. Here the CDR3 reads CASSLRQGIGYGYTF. In DNA form, the CDR3 reads TGTGCCAGCAGCTTAAGACAGGGAATAGGGTATGGCTACACCTTC.

The rearrangement links TRBV7-2 to TRBJ1-2; 8 bases map to TRBD1. The ends lost 1 base at V and 4 bases at J; junction bases unmatched: 2. The germline V gene encodes CDR1 SGHTA and CDR2 FQGNSA. The CDR3 is 14 residues long. The CDR3 loop is CASSLDRGFYGYTF. DNA for the CDR3: TGTGCCAGCAGCTTAGACAGGGGGTTCTATGGCTACACCTTC.

The chain has TRBV12-1 and TRBJ1-1. TRBV12-1 is noted as a pseudogene. The CDR3 extends over 11 amino acids. CDR3 DNA: TGTGCCAGCAGCTTCCCCTCCGAAGCTTTCTTT. It encodes CASSFPSEAFF.

The chain employs TRBV19 and TRBJ1-3; D gene uncertain. Per the germline V gene, CDR1 is LNHDA and CDR2 is SQIVND (reference sequence). This CDR3 contains 15 residues. The V and J ends lost 3 bases and 4 bases respectively, with 13 bases between them. CDR3 nucleotide sequence: TGTGCCAGTAGTATTTCAGCGGTCGGAGGAAACACCATATATTTT. Translating gives CASSISAVGGNTIYF. Combining the CDR3 with reference TRBV19 and TRBJ1-3 gives the whole variable domain DGGITQSPKYLFRKEGQNVTLSCEQNLNHDAMYWYRQDPGQGLRLIYYSQIVNDFQKGDIAEGYSVSREKKESFPLTVTSAQKNPTAFYLCASSISAVGGNTIYFGEGSWLTVV.

This clone has more than one count but fewer than ten. The rearrangement uses TRBV18 and TRBJ1-1, with D possibly matching TRBD1 (5 bases). This CDR3 has 14 residues. Germline V gives CDR1 KGHSH, CDR2 LQKENI. Trimming removed 3 bases from V and 1 base from J, with 9 bases in between. The CDR3 DNA reads as TGTGCCAGCTCACCCCCAGACAGGAACACTGAAGCTTTCTTT. It is translated as CASSPPDRNTEAFF.

The rearrangement uses TRBV7-2 and TRBJ1-2; the D gene is possibly TRBD1 (6 bases). Germline V gene sequence: CDR1 SGHTA, CDR2 FQGNSA. The CDR3 has 15 residues. V gave up 1 base and J gave up 3 bases, with 12 bases separating them. As DNA, the CDR3 is TGTGCCAGCAGCTTAGGAGGGGGATACGACTATGGCTACACCTTC. Translation gives CASSLGGGYDYGYTF.

This clone was detected only a few times. V is TRBV6-1 and J is TRBJ2-7; TRBD1 matches at 8 bases. The CDR3 extends over 15 amino acids. The V gene end was trimmed by 3 bases and the J gene end by 3 bases; junction bases not matched to a gene: 7. Germline lookup yields CDR1 MNHNS and CDR2 SASEGT. The CDR3 loop is CASSDWGQANYEQYF. CDR3 coding DNA: TGTGCCAGCAGTGATTGGGGACAGGCCAACTACGAGCAGTACTTC.

The rearrangement joins TRBV10-3 to TRBJ2-3; the match to TRBD2 covers 11 bases. V gave up 2 bases and J gave up 9 bases; unmatched junction bases: 4. The germline CDR1 and CDR2 sequences are ENHRY and SYGVKD. The CDR3 contains 14 residues. The DNA for the CDR3 is TGTGCCATCAGTGAGCCTCGACTAGCGGGGACGCAGTATTTT. Its translation: CAISEPRLAGTQYF.

This clone was observed a handful of times. The chain has TRBV5-6 and TRBJ1-3; weak D call: TRBD1 (5 bases). V lost 0 bases, J lost 7 bases, and 11 bases lay in between. Germline V CDR1 and CDR2: SGHDT, YYEEEE. This CDR3 contains 14 residues. CDR3 sequence (DNA): TGTGCCAGCAGCTTGGCAGGGTCCAGGAACACCATATATTTT. It yields the protein CASSLAGSRNTIYF.

Here the CDR3 reads CASKRLAGENTGELFF. The CDR3 region has the DNA TGTGCCAGCAAAAGGCTAGCGGGAGAGAACACCGGGGAGCTGTTTTTT. The genes are TRBV6-4 and TRBJ2-2; 10 nucleotides match TRBD2. The trim removed 7 bases at V and 1 base at J, leaving 6 bases unmatched. The CDR3 sequence is 16 residues long. CDR1 MRHNA and CDR2 SNTAGT come from the germline V gene.